This is a list of T cell receptor beta chains from one sample in a study of cytomegalovirus exposure and HLA in healthy donors. Clones were read by immunoSEQ multiplex PCR, and TCRdb kept only the in-frame ones, dropping some. The sample holds 72,000 or so clones, about four fifths seen once. Input material: PBMCs. The receptor set was obtained from a man between 18 and 29 years old in good health and CMV-seropositive. CDR3s include the opening cysteine and the closing phenylalanine or tryptophan. A D gene is named only where the DNA matches it firmly. Only some rows state a clone size, as once, few, many or a class for expanded clones.

clone size,J gene,V gene,D gene,CDR3 protein,CDR3 DNA
-,TRBJ1-1,TRBV15,-,CATTPSGVDTEAFF,TGTGCCACCACACCTTCCGGGGTTGACACTGAAGCTTTCTTT
-,TRBJ1-5,TRBV7-9,TRBD1,CASSFGTGKKPQHF,TGTGCCAGCAGCTTTGGGACAGGGAAGAAGCCCCAGCATTTT
-,TRBJ2-6,TRBV30,TRBD1,CAWSAPDRAGANVLTF,TGTGCCTGGAGCGCCCCCGACAGGGCTGGGGCCAACGTCCTGACTTTC
-,TRBJ1-4,TRBV29-1,TRBD1,CSVSPPGQGNEKLFF,TGCAGCGTGAGCCCACCGGGACAGGGAAATGAAAAACTGTTTTTT
few,TRBJ2-5,TRBV19,-,CASRDGSGETQYF,TGTGCCAGTAGGGACGGGAGTGGTGAGACCCAGTACTTC
-,TRBJ1-1,TRBV6-1,TRBD1,CASSPPGTGTAEAFF,TGTGCCAGCAGTCCTCCCGGGACAGGGACTGCTGAAGCTTTCTTT
-,TRBJ2-7,TRBV30,TRBD1,CAWSRTGGPYEQYF,TGTGCCTGGAGTCGGACAGGGGGGCCCTACGAGCAGTACTTC
few,TRBJ1-4,TRBV18,-,CASSPPGTGNEKLFF,TGTGCCAGCTCACCACCGGGCACAGGGAATGAAAAACTGTTTTTT
-,TRBJ2-1,TRBV6-5,TRBD1,CASRLDRAKNTEQFF,TGTGCCAGCAGGCTGGACAGGGCGAAGAACACTGAGCAGTTCTTC
-,TRBJ2-7,TRBV15,TRBD2,CATSTRLAGDYEQYF,TGTGCCACCAGCACACGACTAGCGGGGGACTACGAGCAGTACTTC
-,TRBJ2-7,TRBV12-5,TRBD2,CASGSGSGRTRYEQYF,TGTGCTAGTGGTTCGGGGAGCGGGAGGACGAGATACGAGCAGTACTTC
-,TRBJ2-2,TRBV6-1,-,CASRSQGTGELFF,TGTGCCAGCAGGTCGCAGGGGACCGGGGAGCTGTTTTTT
-,TRBJ1-3,TRBV30,-,CAWSDSFSGNTIYF,TGTGCCTGGAGTGACAGCTTCTCTGGAAACACCATATATTTT
-,TRBJ1-1,TRBV2,-,CARLTESLNTEAFF,TGTGCCAGATTGACAGAGAGCTTGAACACTGAAGCTTTCTTT
-,TRBJ1-5,TRBV12-5,TRBD1,CASGLSQDRGRGQPQHF,TGTGCTAGTGGTTTGTCCCAGGACAGGGGGCGCGGGCAGCCCCAGCATTTT
-,TRBJ1-2,TRBV7-9,TRBD1,CASSSTGGEGYTF,TGTGCCAGCAGCTCCACAGGGGGAGAAGGCTACACCTTC
-,TRBJ1-4,TRBV6-5,-,CASSAVGTNEKLFF,TGTGCCAGCAGTGCAGTGGGCACTAATGAAAAACTGTTTTTT
once,TRBJ1-5,TRBV6-5,-,CASSYSITANQPQHF,TGTGCCAGCAGTTACTCGATCACAGCAAATCAGCCCCAGCATTTT
few,TRBJ2-5,TRBV5-1,TRBD2,CASSSGLAGVETQYF,TGCGCCAGCAGCTCGGGACTAGCGGGAGTTGAGACCCAGTACTTC
-,TRBJ1-5,TRBV28,TRBD1,CASSLGTGNQPQHF,TGTGCCAGCAGTTTAGGGACAGGCAATCAGCCCCAGCATTTT
-,TRBJ2-3,TRBV7-9,TRBD1,CATLPQGMQADTQYF,TGTGCCACACTCCCACAGGGGATGCAAGCAGATACGCAGTATTTT
-,TRBJ1-1,TRBV11-2,-,CASSFGGTEAFF,TGTGCCAGCAGCTTCGGGGGCACTGAAGCTTTCTTT
-,TRBJ1-1,TRBV5-1,TRBD1,CASRGTGNTEAFF,TGCGCCAGCAGAGGGACAGGGAACACTGAAGCTTTCTTT
-,TRBJ1-1,TRBV5-1,-,CASSWEWNTEAFF,TGCGCCAGCAGCTGGGAGTGGAACACTGAAGCTTTCTTT
-,TRBJ1-6,TRBV2,-,CASSEGTVSPLHF,TGTGCCAGCAGTGAGGGGACTGTCTCACCCCTCCACTTT
-,TRBJ2-5,TRBV29-1,TRBD2,CSVHPLADQETQYF,TGCAGCGTCCACCCCCTAGCGGACCAAGAGACCCAGTACTTC
-,TRBJ1-1,TRBV5-1,TRBD1,CASSPGAGGRGMNTEAFF,TGCGCCAGCAGCCCCGGGGCAGGGGGCCGGGGTATGAACACTGAAGCTTTCTTT
-,TRBJ2-5,TRBV4-1,TRBD1,CASSQLPGQGEETQYF,TGCGCCAGCAGCCAACTTCCGGGACAGGGGGAAGAGACCCAGTACTTC
-,TRBJ2-7,TRBV7-2,TRBD1,CASTFTGQEHYEQYF,TGTGCCAGCACCTTTACGGGACAGGAGCACTACGAGCAGTACTTC
-,TRBJ2-7,TRBV5-4,-,CASSSAGSEQYF,TGTGCCAGCAGCTCCGCAGGGTCCGAGCAGTACTTC
-,TRBJ2-1,TRBV9,-,CASSVGGKNEQFF,TGTGCCAGCAGCGTAGGAGGGAAGAATGAGCAGTTCTTC
-,TRBJ1-6,TRBV5-1,TRBD1,CASSLGDRGLSPLHF,TGCGCCAGCAGCTTGGGGGACAGGGGACTTTCACCCCTCCACTTT